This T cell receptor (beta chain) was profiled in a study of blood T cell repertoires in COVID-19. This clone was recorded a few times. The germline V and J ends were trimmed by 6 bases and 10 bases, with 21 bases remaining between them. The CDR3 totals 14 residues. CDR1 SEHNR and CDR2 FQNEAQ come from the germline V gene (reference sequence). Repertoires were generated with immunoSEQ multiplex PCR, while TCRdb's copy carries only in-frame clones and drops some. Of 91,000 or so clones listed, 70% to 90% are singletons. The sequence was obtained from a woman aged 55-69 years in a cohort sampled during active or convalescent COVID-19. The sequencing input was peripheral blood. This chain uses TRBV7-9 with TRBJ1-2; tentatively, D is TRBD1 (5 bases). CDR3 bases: TGTGCCAGCAGTCGAGCGGGGGATGATCGGTTCTACACCTTC. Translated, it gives CASSRAGDDRFYTF.